The 23 T cell receptor beta chains listed next were all sequenced from one sample in a study of identical twins. TCRdb re-derived calls from the 5' RACE reads in MiXCR, one entry per CDR3 protein. This sample has 400,000 to 550,000 distinct CDR3 sequences, with 20% to 30% found just once. These data were likewise used in another study, on T cells expressing NK-cell markers.

The sequenced sample consisted of CD4+ T cells sorted from blood. These receptors originate from a woman aged 18-29 years in good health.

This clonotype was picked up a small number of times. The chain uses TRBV10-3 and TRBJ2-7; D not certain. The germline CDR1 and CDR2 sequences are ENHRY and SYGVKD. With 7 bases removed from V and 2 bases from J, the gap between germline ends came to 6 bases. The CDR3 is made up of 11 amino acids. CDR3 residues: CAITAAYEQYF. CDR3 DNA: TGTGCCATCACCGCTGCCTACGAGCAGTACTTC.

The chain is built from TRBV12-3 or TRBV12-4 and TRBJ2-3; D is undetermined. CDR3 length equals 16 residues. Trimming cost V 2 bases and J 4 bases, with 16 bases left between them. DNA of the CDR3: TGTGCCAGCAGTTTAAAAGCCCACTACCAGGCAGATACGCAGTATTTT. Translated: CASSLKAHYQADTQYF.

This clonotype has just a few counts. The V gene is TRBV20-1, the J gene TRBJ2-1; 13 bases map to TRBD2. Germline values: CDR1 DFQATT, CDR2 SNEGSKA (reference sequence). The CDR3 length is 17 residues. With 8 bases clipped from V and 0 bases from J, the junction kept 10 bases outside the gene matches. CDR3: CSCPGLAGASSYNEQFF. The CDR3 DNA sequence: TGCAGTTGCCCCGGACTAGCGGGGGCGAGCTCCTACAATGAGCAGTTCTTC.

The CDR3 nucleotides read TGCGCCAGCAGAAGTGGACAGGGTGGCTATGGCTACACCTTC. This sequence encodes CASRSGQGGYGYTF. The chain uses TRBV5-1 and TRBJ1-2; 8 bases are a match to TRBD1. V shed 5 bases and J 4 bases; nucleotides not matched to a gene: 7. CDR3 length equals 14 residues. CDR1 is SGHRS, CDR2 YFSETQ, per germline.

This chain joins TRBV18 and TRBJ1-1, with 7 bases aligning to TRBD1. V shed 8 bases and J 4 bases; nucleotides not matched to a gene: 7. Germline V gene data show CDR1 as KGHSH and CDR2 as LQKENI. This CDR3 has 13 amino acids. Here the CDR3 reads CASSPSGGTEAFF. CDR3 nucleotides: TGTGCCAGCAGCCCCTCAGGGGGCACTGAAGCTTTCTTT.

This clonotype was detected only a few times. J is TRBJ1-1 and V is TRBV12-3 or TRBV12-4; D uncertain. This CDR3 region has 14 residues. V lost 3 bases to trimming and J lost 6 bases, with 14 bases between them. The DNA of the CDR3 is TGTGCCAGCAGTTTCGGGGTGACGGGCGCTGAAGCTTTCTTT. It encodes CASSFGVTGAEAFF.

The sample holds a few counts of this clonotype. This rearrangement joins TRBV5-1 to TRBJ2-7; 7 nucleotides agree with TRBD1. CDR3 length: 13 amino acids. Germline V gene lookup returns CDR1 SGHRS and CDR2 YFSETQ. Trimming removed 7 bases from V and 2 bases from J; junction bases left unmatched: 6. The CDR3 bases are TGCGCCAGCGGGGACAGCGGAGCCTACGAGCAGTACTTC. Protein product: CASGDSGAYEQYF.

This clonotype occurred a few times. V gene TRBV6-1 combines with J gene TRBJ1-2; D is possibly TRBD1 (5 bases). Trimming shortened V by 1 base and J by 8 bases, and 11 bases separated the two germline ends. There are 13 residues in the CDR3. Germline assignment: CDR1 MNHNS and CDR2 SASEGT. The CDR3 DNA is TGTGCCAGCAGTGAAGGTACGGGGCGCGGCTACACCTTC. The encoded protein is CASSEGTGRGYTF.

The rearrangement joins TRBV11-2 to TRBJ2-7; 7 bases align to TRBD1. Germline V lookup: CDR1 SGHAT, CDR2 FQNNGV. The V gene end was trimmed by 5 bases and the J gene end by 5 bases; junction bases not matched to a gene: 15. The CDR3 has 16 amino acids. The CDR3 sequence is CASSPRGSSVSHEQYF. DNA for the CDR3: TGTGCCAGCAGCCCCAGGGGGTCGTCCGTTTCCCACGAGCAGTACTTC.

The V call is TRBV6-5, the J call TRBJ1-2; D is possibly TRBD1 (5 bases). Deletions cut 2 bases from V and 0 bases from J, with 16 bases between. The CDR3 sequence is 17 residues long. CDR1 is MNHEY and CDR2 is SVGAGI in the germline V gene. CDR3 residues: CASSYGGGLGSNYGYTF. The CDR3 nucleotides read TGTGCCAGCAGTTACGGGGGAGGGCTGGGATCTAACTATGGCTACACCTTC.

The rearrangement uses TRBV9 and TRBJ1-6; D not resolved. The CDR3 extends over 16 amino acids. Germline assignment: CDR1 SGDLS and CDR2 YYNGEE. The V end lost 4 bases, the J end lost 0 bases, and 11 bases lay between the germline ends. CDR3 sequence reads: CASSPHLSSYNSPLHF. Here the CDR3 DNA reads TGTGCCAGCAGCCCACACCTGAGCTCCTATAATTCACCCCTCCACTTT.

This clonotype has a handful of counts. The CDR3 protein is CAWSKRPWGKTDTQYF. The CDR3 nucleotides read TGTGCCTGGAGTAAGCGGCCATGGGGGAAAACAGATACGCAGTATTTT. The rearrangement joins TRBV30 to TRBJ2-3; D may match TRBD1 or TRBD2 (5 bases each). Germline CDR1 and CDR2: GTSNPN and SVGIG (reference sequence). V was pared by 2 bases and J by 3 bases, with 18 bases between. The CDR3 runs to 16 residues.

The chain has TRBV15 and TRBJ1-5; perhaps TRBD1 as D (6 bases). V lost 5 bases, J lost 1 base, and 15 bases lay in between. Per the germline V gene, CDR1 is LNHNV and CDR2 is YYDKDF (reference sequence). CDR3 length: 16 amino acids. CDR3 in amino acids: CATSRYRDTSNQPQHF. The CDR3 DNA follows: TGTGCCACCAGCCGGTACAGGGACACAAGCAATCAGCCCCAGCATTTT.

The genes are TRBV5-3 and TRBJ1-2; D uncertain. TRBV5-3 is filed as an ORF, its function uncertain. V was trimmed by 9 bases and J by 4 bases, leaving 19 bases between them. This CDR3 contains 14 residues. CDR3 DNA sequence: TGTGCCATGAGCCCTGATGCGGGGTTCTATGGCTACACCTTC. It yields the protein CAMSPDAGFYGYTF.

The genes are TRBV12-3 or TRBV12-4 and TRBJ1-3; the D is unclear. The CDR3 is 12 residues long. With 3 bases removed from V and 8 bases from J, the gap between germline ends came to 8 bases. The CDR3 reads CASSFQLDTIYF. DNA of the CDR3: TGTGCCAGCAGTTTTCAGCTCGACACCATATATTTT.

V usage is TRBV11-2 and J usage is TRBJ2-1, with unresolved D. The CDR3 runs 15 residues. The V end lost 5 bases, the J end lost 0 bases, and 11 bases lay between the germline ends. Per germline, CDR1 SGHAT and CDR2 FQNNGV. CDR3 region: CASSPNPSSYNEQFF. The CDR3 bases are TGTGCCAGCAGCCCGAACCCGAGCTCCTACAATGAGCAGTTCTTC.

V and J are TRBV3-1 and TRBJ1-6, with D perhaps TRBD1 (5 bases). Trimming removed 3 bases at V and 1 base at J, with 7 bases between. Germline CDR1 LGHDT, CDR2 YNNKEL (reference sequence). There are 15 residues in the CDR3. For the CDR3, the DNA is TGTGCCAGCAGCCAGGGGGAGTCCTATAATTCACCCCTCCACTTT. Translating it yields CASSQGESYNSPLHF. Drawing the rest from reference TRBV3-1 and TRBJ1-6, the complete variable domain is DTAVSQTPKYLVTQMGNDKSIKCEQNLGHDTMYWYKQDSKKFLKIMFSYNNKELIINETVPNRFSPKSPDKAHLNLHINSLELGDSAVYFCASSQGESYNSPLHFGNGTRLTVT.

The chain employs TRBV6-5 and TRBJ2-1, with D possibly TRBD1 on 6 matching bases. The CDR3 loop spans 12 amino acids. Germline V gives CDR1 MNHEY, CDR2 SVGAGI. V lost 6 bases and J lost 7, with 10 bases in between. The CDR3, as DNA: TGTGCCAGCAGCATAACAGGGAATGAGCAGTTCTTC. It specifies CASSITGNEQFF.

The sample holds a few counts of this clonotype. The chain carries TRBV5-1 and TRBJ2-3; 8 positions match TRBD2. CDR3 length: 12 residues. Germline CDR1 and CDR2: SGHRS and YFSETQ. Trimming cost V 4 bases and J 6 bases; bases outside gene matches: 1. The CDR3 nucleotides are TGCGCCAGCAGCGGGACTAGGGATACGCAGTATTTT. Translation gives CASSGTRDTQYF.

In its sample, this clonotype was seen many times. The chain is built from TRBV20-1 and TRBJ2-1; 16 bases are a match to TRBD2. With V trimmed by 6 bases and J by 12 bases, 8 bases remained unmatched. Germline V gene data show CDR1 as DFQATT and CDR2 as SNEGSKA (reference sequence). The CDR3 is made up of 14 amino acids. CDR3 loop: CSAEPGLAGGPQFF. The CDR3 DNA is TGCAGTGCGGAACCGGGACTAGCGGGAGGGCCGCAGTTCTTC.

This clonotype was seen only a few times. This chain uses TRBV2 with TRBJ2-2; D is perhaps TRBD1 (6 bases). The CDR3 covers 14 residues. V was trimmed by 8 bases and J by 0 bases, leaving 10 bases between them. In germline, CDR1 is SNHLY, CDR2 FYNNEI. CDR3 nucleotides: TGTGCCAGCCTAAGGGACACGAACACCGGGGAGCTGTTTTTT. This translates into CASLRDTNTGELFF.

This clonotype was seen repeatedly, ten times or more. The V and J genes are TRBV6-5 and TRBJ1-3; D unclear. V lost 0 bases and J 2 bases, leaving 8 bases between the germline ends. The CDR3 totals 15 residues. Germline V lookup: CDR1 MNHEY, CDR2 SVGAGI. DNA of the CDR3: TGTGCCAGCAGTTACTCTGGCAGCCCTGGAAACACCATATATTTT. This gives the protein CASSYSGSPGNTIYF.

There are a few counts of this clonotype. The chain has TRBV12-3 or TRBV12-4 and TRBJ2-1; D uncertain. Between the trimmed V and J ends, which lost 5 bases and 8 bases, there was a span of 10 bases. The CDR3 is 12 residues long. CDR3: CASSPYTDEQFF. CDR3 in DNA: TGTGCCAGCAGTCCATACACGGATGAGCAGTTCTTC.